This entry concerns a single T cell receptor (beta chain). Thawed, overnight-rested PBMC were stained with GMM-loaded CD1B tetramer, viability dye and anti-CD3, then sorted. CD1B tetramers were loaded with Rhodococcus equi-derived C32 glucose monomycolate. Tetramer-negative cells, some 95,000 per donor, were also sorted. The data belong to a study of T cells in tuberculosis. At the level of the study: CD1B tetramers identified T cells specific for mycobacterial lipid GMM.

Repertoires were generated with immunoSEQ multiplex PCR, while TCRdb's copy carries only in-frame clones and drops some. The sample gives tens of thousands of clones, approximately 90% of which show up once; approximately 2% is in the top ten. Germline V CDR1 and CDR2: SGHRS, YFSETQ. The CDR3 length is 15 residues. The V end lost 0 bases, the J end lost 10 bases, and 14 bases lay between the germline ends. Sequenced: CD1b-GMM tetramer-negative cells sorted from PBMCs. The TCR originated in an adult woman with latent tuberculosis. V and J are TRBV5-1 and TRBJ1-6; D gene uncertain. The CDR3 DNA reads as TGCGCCAGCAGCTTGGCCCTCGGCGAGGCCTCACCCCTCCACTTT. Translating gives CASSLALGEASPLHF.